Below, 29 T cell receptor beta chains from the same sample are listed, as sequenced in a study of blood T cell repertoires in COVID-19. Profiling relied on immunoSEQ multiplex PCR, and the TCRdb table lists in-frame clones only, not all of them. The profile shows 250,000 to 300,000 clones, about 80% of them singletons. Material for sequencing was peripheral blood. The receptor source for this set is a woman of 80 years or more with acute or convalescent COVID-19.

V usage is TRBV2 and J usage is TRBJ2-1, with TRBD1 as a possible D gene (5 bases). Germline V lookup: CDR1 SNHLY, CDR2 FYNNEI. V lost 2 bases to trimming and J lost 7 bases, with 15 bases between them. CDR3 length: 15 amino acids. The CDR3 loop reads CASSERQLDGNEQFF. The CDR3 region has the DNA TGTGCCAGCAGTGAACGACAGTTAGATGGGAATGAGCAGTTCTTC.

The chain joins TRBV2 to TRBJ2-2, with a possible D match to TRBD2 (6 bases). Germline V gene sequence: CDR1 SNHLY, CDR2 FYNNEI. The CDR3 is made up of 13 amino acids. Trimming stripped 6 bases from V and 5 bases from J, with 10 bases between. CDR3 coding DNA: TGTGCCAGCAGGGCGGGGTCAACCGGGGAGCTGTTTTTT. Translation: CASRAGSTGELFF.

The CDR3 DNA reads as TGTGCCAGCAGCCAAGCCGGGACAGGGGGACCCTATGGCTACACCTTC. Amino acids: CASSQAGTGGPYGYTF. The chain carries TRBV3-1 (or the pseudogene TRBV3-2) and TRBJ1-2; 11 bases fit TRBD1. This CDR3 spans 16 amino acids. Germline CDR1 LGHDT, CDR2 YNNKEL (reference sequence). With V trimmed by 1 base and J by 4 bases, 5 bases remained unmatched.

This chain links TRBV2 with TRBJ2-1, with 10 bases matching TRBD2. Germline V gene lookup returns CDR1 SNHLY and CDR2 FYNNEI. The CDR3 runs 15 residues. The V gene end was trimmed by 6 bases and the J gene end by 1 base; junction bases not matched to a gene: 3. As DNA, the CDR3 is TGTGCCAGCAGGGATAGCGGGAGGTCCTACAATGAGCAGTTCTTC. This gives the protein CASRDSGRSYNEQFF. The whole variable domain, filled in from reference TRBV2 and TRBJ2-1, reads EPEVTQTPSHQVTQMGQEVILRCVPISNHLYFYWYRQILGQKVEFLVSFYNNEISEKSEIFDDQFSVERPDGSNFTLKIRSTKLEDSAMYFCASRDSGRSYNEQFFGPGTRLTVL.

The chain couples TRBV4-3 to TRBJ2-7, with TRBD1 matching 7 bases. CDR1 LGHNA and CDR2 YSLEER come from the germline V gene. J lost 2 bases, V lost 3 bases, and 4 bases had no gene match. There are 14 residues in the CDR3. The CDR3 loop reads CASSQHRGPYEQYF. The CDR3 coding sequence is TGCGCCAGCAGCCAGCACAGGGGACCCTACGAGCAGTACTTC.

The CDR3 region has the DNA TGTGCCAGCTCACGACAGGATGGCTACACCTTC. Translating gives CASSRQDGYTF. The chain recombines TRBV18 with TRBJ1-2; D is perhaps TRBD1 (6 bases). Trimming stripped 4 bases from V and 6 bases from J, with 6 bases between. Germline V gives CDR1 KGHSH, CDR2 LQKENI. This CDR3 spans 11 amino acids.

This chain uses TRBV3-1 (or the pseudogene TRBV3-2) with TRBJ2-7; 7 nucleotides line up with TRBD2. Per the germline V gene, CDR1 is LGHDT and CDR2 is YNNKEL (reference sequence). J lost 7 bases, V lost 0 bases, and 9 bases had no gene match. The CDR3 has 15 amino acids. The CDR3 here is CASSQDVSGGREQYF. The CDR3 DNA follows: TGTGCCAGCAGCCAAGATGTGTCGGGAGGAAGGGAGCAGTACTTC.

The rearrangement links TRBV23-1 to TRBJ2-7; a weak D match, TRBD2 (7 bases). TRBV23-1 carries the ORF label, with uncertain function. Trimming shortened V by 11 bases and J by 5 bases, and 34 bases separated the two germline ends. The CDR3 is made up of 18 amino acids. This CDR3 is CAALGPGGRGEVVDEQYF. CDR3 bases: TGCGCCGCCCTGGGGCCCGGGGGGCGCGGTGAAGTAGTGGACGAGCAGTACTTC.

The chain is built from TRBV6-8 and TRBJ2-1, with D tentatively TRBD2 (6 bases). The germline CDR1 and CDR2 sequences are MNHGY and SAAAGT. The CDR3 is 15 amino acids. Trimming stripped 6 bases from V and 4 bases from J, with 16 bases between. CDR3 DNA sequence: TGTGCCAGCAGATTAGCGGACACGTATTACAATGAGCAGTTCTTC. Translated: CASRLADTYYNEQFF.

There are a few counts of this clone. The chain links TRBV2 to TRBJ1-2, with 10 positions matching TRBD1. CDR1 is SNHLY, CDR2 FYNNEI, per germline. There are 13 residues in the CDR3. Trimming took 6 bases from V and 8 from J; bases not matched to a gene: 6. In DNA form, the CDR3 reads TGTGCCAGCAGGGCCGGGACAGGGGCCGGCTACACCTTC. Encoded protein: CASRAGTGAGYTF.

This sequence joins TRBV3-1 (or the pseudogene TRBV3-2) and TRBJ1-1, with TRBD1 matching over 9 bases. CDR1 and CDR2 from the germline V gene are LGHDT and YNNKEL (reference sequence). V shed 4 bases, J shed 11 bases, and the junction held 14 bases outside the gene matches. This CDR3 is built from 15 residues. DNA for the CDR3: TGTGCCAGCAGCCTACCTGGACAGGGGAGGAGAGGGGCTTTCTTT. Translating gives CASSLPGQGRRGAFF.

This clone was observed a few times. The chain employs TRBV6-1 and TRBJ2-7; possible D gene TRBD2, 5 bases. Per germline, CDR1 MNHNS and CDR2 SASEGT. Trimming removed 0 bases from V and 7 bases from J, with 13 bases in between. The CDR3 consists of 14 residues. The CDR3 nucleotides read TGTGCCAGCAGTGAAGCCACGCTAGCTGAGGAGCAGTACTTC. Protein sequence: CASSEATLAEEQYF.

A single count supports this clone. V and J are TRBV4-3 and TRBJ2-5; 8 bases agree with TRBD2. Trimming cost V 1 base and J 5 bases; bases outside gene matches: 9. Germline lookup yields CDR1 LGHNA and CDR2 YSLEER. The CDR3 runs to 16 residues. The CDR3 coding sequence is TGCGCCAGCAGCCAAGGTTCGCGGGGGGCCGATGAGACCCAGTACTTC. Protein sequence: CASSQGSRGADETQYF.

The CDR3 loop is CASSPTGFSPLHF. The CDR3 nucleotides read TGTGCCAGCAGCCCCACAGGGTTTTCACCCCTCCACTTT. The V call is TRBV7-2, the J call TRBJ1-6; possibly TRBD1 for D (6 bases). The CDR3 has 13 residues. Trimming pared 5 bases from V and 9 bases from J, leaving 11 bases between. CDR1 SGHTA and CDR2 FQGNSA come from the germline V gene.

Only one count was recorded for this clone. The J gene is TRBJ2-2, the V gene TRBV2; 12 bases are shared with TRBD2. Germline assignment: CDR1 SNHLY and CDR2 FYNNEI. Germline trimming cut 6 bases from V and 8 bases from J; bases unmatched to any gene: 7. The CDR3 contains 15 residues. Here the CDR3 reads CASRSLAGGGGELFF. CDR3 nucleotide sequence: TGTGCCAGCAGGTCACTAGCGGGAGGTGGAGGGGAGCTGTTTTTT.

V is TRBV2 and J is TRBJ2-5, with TRBD2 identical over 10 bases. The CDR3 is 16 amino acids. Germline V gene sequence: CDR1 SNHLY, CDR2 FYNNEI. V gave up 7 bases and J gave up 5 bases; unmatched junction bases: 13. The CDR3 spells CASIPSRAGGRETQYF. In DNA, the CDR3 is TGTGCCAGCATCCCGTCCAGAGCGGGGGGGCGGGAGACCCAGTACTTC.

This clone was detected once. The chain uses TRBV29-1 and TRBJ2-2; the D gene is possibly TRBD2 (6 bases). The germline V gene encodes CDR1 SQVTM and CDR2 ANQGSEA. This CDR3 is built from 14 residues. Deletions cut 1 base from V and 2 bases from J, with 8 bases between. In DNA form, the CDR3 reads TGCAGCGTTGAAGGGAGGGGTAACACCGGGGAGCTGTTTTTT. As protein: CSVEGRGNTGELFF.

This clone was observed a handful of times. The chain carries TRBV6-5 and TRBJ2-7, with D possibly TRBD1 on 6 matching bases. V dropped 6 bases and J dropped 2 bases, with 14 bases sitting between them. The CDR3 consists of 14 residues. Per germline, CDR1 MNHEY and CDR2 SVGAGI. CDR3 sequence reads: CASRTGQRAYEQYF. DNA for the CDR3: TGTGCCAGCAGGACCGGACAGAGAGCCTACGAGCAGTACTTC.

This clone was recorded only once. V gene TRBV12-3 or TRBV12-4 combines with J gene TRBJ2-3; no reliable D call. The CDR3 is 12 residues long. V was trimmed by 3 bases and J by 7 bases, leaving 8 bases between them. The CDR3: CASSFLGNTQYF. DNA for the CDR3: TGTGCCAGCAGTTTTCTTGGCAATACGCAGTATTTT.

The chain carries TRBV18 and TRBJ2-3; 7 positions match TRBD2. The CDR3 spans 16 residues. After removal of 2 bases from V and 1 base from J, the junction contained 6 bases not matched to a gene. Germline assignment: CDR1 KGHSH and CDR2 LQKENI. CDR3 bases: TGTGCCAGCTCACCAAGGGCCCTAGCGGGCACAGATACGCAGTATTTT. It yields the protein CASSPRALAGTDTQYF.

This clone was picked up a small number of times. The chain carries TRBV7-2 and TRBJ2-1, with TRBD1 matching over 7 bases. With V trimmed by 5 bases and J by 5 bases, 12 bases remained unmatched. Germline CDR1 is SGHTA and CDR2 is FQGNSA. CDR3 size: 16 residues. In nucleotides, the CDR3 is TGTGCCAGCAGCCCGCCTCGACAGGGTCTCCACAATGAGCAGTTCTTC. It is translated as CASSPPRQGLHNEQFF.

This clone has more than one count but fewer than ten. The rearrangement joins TRBV2 to TRBJ1-1; 7 positions match TRBD1. Germline lookup yields CDR1 SNHLY and CDR2 FYNNEI. V shed 7 bases, J shed 7 bases, and the junction held 6 bases outside the gene matches. The CDR3 is made up of 12 amino acids. The DNA of the CDR3 is TGTGCCAGCACCTGGACAGGCCGTGAAGCTTTCTTT. Translating gives CASTWTGREAFF.

This clone was observed a few times. This chain links TRBV29-1 with TRBJ2-7; 8 bases align to TRBD1. With 7 bases clipped from V and 6 bases from J, the junction kept 5 bases outside the gene matches. The CDR3 totals 11 residues. CDR1 is SQVTM and CDR2 is ANQGSEA in the germline V gene. The DNA for the CDR3 is TGCAGCGGCGGACAGGGAGGCGAGCAGTACTTC. Encoded protein: CSGGQGGEQYF.

This clone was counted between two and nine times. J is TRBJ2-7 and V is TRBV7-9; 8 nucleotides agree with TRBD2. Trimming took 3 bases from V and 4 from J; bases not matched to a gene: 5. CDR3 length: 14 residues. Germline loops: CDR1 SEHNR, CDR2 FQNEAQ (reference sequence). CDR3 nucleotide sequence: TGTGCCAGCAGCTTCAGCGGGGGCCGATACGAGCAGTACTTC. The encoded protein is CASSFSGGRYEQYF.

CDR3 in amino acids: CASSSLAGVYEQYF. In nucleotides, the CDR3 is TGTGCCAGCAGCTCCCTAGCGGGAGTGTACGAGCAGTACTTC. The V and J genes are TRBV7-9 and TRBJ2-7; 10 bases map to TRBD2. Germline loops: CDR1 SEHNR, CDR2 FQNEAQ (reference sequence). V trimming: 4 bases; J trimming: 4 bases; junction bases outside the gene matches: 4. The CDR3 spans 14 residues.

The genes are TRBV6-5 and TRBJ2-7, with D possibly being TRBD1 (6 bases). The germline CDR1 and CDR2 sequences are MNHEY and SVGAGI. With 8 bases removed from V and 7 bases from J, the gap between germline ends came to 15 bases. CDR3 length: 12 amino acids. The CDR3 sequence is CASGGQFGEQYF. DNA of the CDR3: TGTGCCAGCGGGGGACAATTTGGGGAGCAGTACTTC.

Concerning this clone: This sample includes further DNA sequences coding for the same CDR3. The genes are TRBV11-3 and TRBJ2-1, with D maybe TRBD1 (6 bases). The CDR3 is made up of 14 amino acids. CDR1 and CDR2 (germline): SGHNT, YENEEA. Trimming left V 5 bases short and J 0 bases short, with 8 bases between. CDR3 loop: CASSRGGSYNEQFF. In DNA form, the CDR3 reads TGTGCCAGCAGCCGAGGGGGCTCCTACAATGAGCAGTTCTTC.

This chain links TRBV5-4 with TRBJ1-4; tentative D call: TRBD1 (5 bases). The germline V gene encodes CDR1 SGHNT and CDR2 YYREEE (reference sequence). This CDR3 has 15 residues. The V end lost 0 bases, the J end lost 8 bases, and 14 bases lay between the germline ends. CDR3 in amino acids: CASSLAGQGSEKLFF. CDR3 DNA sequence: TGTGCCAGCAGCTTGGCAGGGCAGGGTAGCGAAAAACTGTTTTTT. Supplemented by reference TRBV5-4 and TRBJ1-4, the full variable domain reads ETGVTQSPTHLIKTRGQQVTLRCSSQSGHNTVSWYQQALGQGPQFIFQYYREEENGRGNFPPRFSGLQFPNYSSELNVNALELDDSALYLCASSLAGQGSEKLFFGSGTQLSVL.

The chain is built from TRBV6-6 and TRBJ1-2; 7 bases align to TRBD1. V trimming: 3 bases; J trimming: 0 bases; junction bases outside the gene matches: 7. Germline CDR1 and CDR2: MNHNY and SVGAGI (reference sequence). The CDR3 is 16 amino acids. The DNA for the CDR3 is TGTGCCAGCAGTTATAGCGGACAGGCAACTAACTATGGCTACACCTTC. The encoded protein is CASSYSGQATNYGYTF.